The 7 T cell receptor beta chains reported below all come from one sample, sequenced in a study of human T cells and chemical hapten exposure. The sample's time point: patch test 3, about 24 weeks after DPC sensitization. Treatment given: therapeutic diphenylcyclopropenone sensitization with weekly scalp DPC. TCRdb re-analysed the RACE reads in MiXCR, keeping a single row per CDR3 protein. Among tens of thousands of distinct CDR3 sequences, around 10% were seen once, and the ten largest hold 1.4%. The sample here was whole blood, taken in connection with sensitization to the hapten diphenylcyclopropenone (DPC). The receptors come from a woman in her forties or fifties with alopecia areata. Some clones in this sample may be carry-over from other donors' samples.

This clonotype was observed a few times. This rearrangement joins TRBV7-8 to TRBJ2-1; 8 bases fit TRBD2. V was clipped by 5 bases and J by 1 base; unmatched bases: 13. Per germline, CDR1 SGHVS and CDR2 FQNEAQ. This CDR3 has 18 amino acids. CDR3 bases: TGTGCCAGCAGCCCCAAAAGGGCGGGAGGCACTTCCTACAATGAGCAGTTCTTC. The encoded protein is CASSPKRAGGTSYNEQFF.

This clonotype was seen many times. V usage is TRBV12-3 or TRBV12-4 and J usage is TRBJ2-2, with no clear D. V lost 1 base to trimming and J lost 4 bases, with 13 bases between them. The CDR3 has 16 residues. This CDR3 reads CASSLGTSIGTGELFF. The DNA of the CDR3 is TGTGCCAGCAGTTTAGGGACCTCCATCGGCACCGGGGAGCTGTTTTTT.

In the case of this clonotype: A read error may be the cause here, since a much bigger clone is one base away. In DNA, the CDR3 is TGTGCCAGCAGCCCGGCAAGTCAGATCTCCTACGAGCAGTACTTC. As protein: CASSPASQISYEQYF. The V and J genes are TRBV28 and TRBJ2-7; D gene ambiguous. V lost 6 bases to trimming and J lost 0 bases, with 15 bases between them. This CDR3 contains 15 residues. Germline V gene lookup returns CDR1 MDHEN and CDR2 SYDVKM.

The V gene is TRBV5-1, the J gene TRBJ2-1; TRBD2 aligns across 10 bases. V dropped 2 bases and J dropped 9; count of bases not matched to a gene: 8. The germline V gene has CDR1 SGHRS and CDR2 YFSETQ. CDR3 length equals 15 residues. CDR3 loop: CASSFPSGSGGEQFF. CDR3 sequence (DNA): TGCGCCAGCAGCTTTCCTAGCGGGAGTGGGGGTGAGCAGTTCTTC.

This clonotype was seen many times. V gene TRBV15 combines with J gene TRBJ2-1; D might be TRBD1 (5 bases). The ends were cut back, 0 bases at V and 4 bases at J, with 10 bases in the middle. The CDR3 spans 15 residues. Germline CDR1 is LNHNV and CDR2 is YYDKDF (reference sequence). CDR3 amino acids: CATSRDDSGYNEQFF. The CDR3 DNA follows: TGTGCCACCAGCAGAGATGACAGTGGTTACAATGAGCAGTTCTTC.

The chain couples TRBV10-1 to TRBJ2-7; no definite D call. Germline CDR1 reads WNHNN; CDR2 reads SYGVQD (reference sequence). The CDR3 has 15 amino acids. The V end was cut by 0 bases, the J end by 5 bases, with 14 bases between. CDR3 loop: CASSESTAPRNEQYF. The CDR3 region has the DNA TGCGCCAGCAGTGAGTCTACAGCCCCTCGGAACGAGCAGTACTTC.

This clonotype was counted ten times or more. V and J are TRBV2 and TRBJ2-7, with TRBD1 identical over 9 bases. This CDR3 is 14 amino acids long. Trimming cost V 6 bases and J 2 bases; bases outside gene matches: 5. The germline gives CDR1 SNHLY, CDR2 FYNNEI. CDR3 nucleotides: TGTGCCAGCAGCCAGGGACAGGGAACCTACGAGCAGTACTTC. Its translation: CASSQGQGTYEQYF.